One sample yielded the 4 T cell receptor beta chains listed below, sequenced in a study of blood T cell repertoires in COVID-19. TCRdb's table, derived via immunoSEQ multiplex PCR, lists solely in-frame clones and lacks some. Of about 120,000 clones listed, approximately 78% are singletons. The sequencing sample was made of peripheral blood. The source of these receptors is a man between 65 and 80 years old with acute or convalescent COVID-19.

As DNA, the CDR3 is TGCGCCAGCAGCCCTTTGACTAGCGGTTACAATGAGCAGTTCTTC. It translates to CASSPLTSGYNEQFF. V is TRBV5-1 and J is TRBJ2-1, with 9 bases that match TRBD2. Germline-derived CDR1 and CDR2 are SGHRS and YFSETQ. V lost 4 bases, J lost 4 bases, and 6 bases stayed unmatched. The CDR3 has 15 amino acids.

The chain recombines TRBV28 with TRBJ1-1; the D gene is possibly TRBD1 (5 bases). CDR3 size: 16 residues. Germline V gene data show CDR1 as MDHEN and CDR2 as SYDVKM. V was clipped by 9 bases and J by 0 bases, with 20 bases between them. The DNA of the CDR3 is TGTGCCAGTAACGGGGCCTCGGGAGGCATGAACACTGAAGCTTTCTTT. Amino acids: CASNGASGGMNTEAFF.

The chain links TRBV19 to TRBJ1-2, with 8 nucleotides matching TRBD1. The CDR3 is made up of 16 amino acids. Germline CDR1 reads LNHDA; CDR2 reads SQIVND (reference sequence). V was clipped by 2 bases and J by 7 bases; unmatched bases: 12. The CDR3 bases are TGTGCCAGTAGTATACCCTCGACAGGGGCCCAGGCTGGCTACACCTTC. Residues: CASSIPSTGAQAGYTF.

This chain connects TRBV28 to TRBJ1-6, with D perhaps matching TRBD1 (6 bases). The ends were cut back, 4 bases at V and 6 bases at J, with 10 bases in the middle. Germline V gene data show CDR1 as MDHEN and CDR2 as SYDVKM. The CDR3 consists of 14 residues. CDR3 loop: CASSSGQPNSPLHF. The CDR3 nucleotides read TGTGCCAGCAGTTCTGGACAGCCTAATTCACCCCTCCACTTT.